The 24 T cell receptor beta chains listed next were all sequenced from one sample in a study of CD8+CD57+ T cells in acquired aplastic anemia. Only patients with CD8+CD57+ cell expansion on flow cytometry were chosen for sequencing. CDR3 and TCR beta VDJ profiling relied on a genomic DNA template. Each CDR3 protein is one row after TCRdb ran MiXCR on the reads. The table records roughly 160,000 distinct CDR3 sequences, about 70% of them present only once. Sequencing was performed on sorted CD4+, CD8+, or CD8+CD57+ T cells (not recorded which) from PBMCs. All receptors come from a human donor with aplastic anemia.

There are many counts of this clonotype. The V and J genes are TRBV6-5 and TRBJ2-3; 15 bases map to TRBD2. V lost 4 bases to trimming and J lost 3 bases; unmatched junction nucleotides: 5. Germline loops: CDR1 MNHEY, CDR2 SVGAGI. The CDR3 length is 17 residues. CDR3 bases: TGTGCCAGCAGTTGGGGGACTAGCGGGGGGTGGACAGATACGCAGTATTTT. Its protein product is CASSWGTSGGWTDTQYF.

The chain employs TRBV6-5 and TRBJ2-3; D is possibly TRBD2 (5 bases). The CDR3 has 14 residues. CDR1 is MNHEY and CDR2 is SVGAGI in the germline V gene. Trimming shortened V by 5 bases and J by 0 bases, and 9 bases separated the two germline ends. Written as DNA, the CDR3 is TGTGCCAGCAGTCAGACTACCAGCACAGATACGCAGTATTTT. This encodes CASSQTTSTDTQYF.

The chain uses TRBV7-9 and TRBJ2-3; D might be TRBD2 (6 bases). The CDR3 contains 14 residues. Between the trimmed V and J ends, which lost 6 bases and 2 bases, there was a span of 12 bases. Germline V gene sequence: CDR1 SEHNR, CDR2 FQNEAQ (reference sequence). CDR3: CASRFGGSTDTQYF. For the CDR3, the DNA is TGTGCCAGCAGATTCGGGGGATCCACAGATACGCAGTATTTT.

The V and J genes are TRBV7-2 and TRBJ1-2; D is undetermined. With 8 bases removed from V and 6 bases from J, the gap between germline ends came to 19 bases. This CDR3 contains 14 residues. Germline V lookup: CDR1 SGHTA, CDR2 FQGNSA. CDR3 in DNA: TGTGCCAGCGGCTCGAGGCGGAACGGAAATGGCTACACCTTC. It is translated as CASGSRRNGNGYTF. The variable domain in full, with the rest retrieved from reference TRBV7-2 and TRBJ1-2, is GAGVSQSPSNKVTEKGKDVELRCDPISGHTALYWYRQSLGQGLEFLIYFQGNSAPDKSGLPSDRFSAERTGGSVSTLTIQRTQQEDSAVYLCASGSRRNGNGYTFGSGTRLTVV.

The CDR3 reads CAIERGRGADEQYF. Here the CDR3 DNA reads TGTGCCATCGAGAGAGGGCGTGGGGCGGACGAGCAGTACTTC. The J gene is TRBJ2-7, the V gene TRBV10-3; D is tentatively TRBD1 or TRBD2 (5 bases each). With 8 bases removed from V and 5 bases from J, the gap between germline ends came to 19 bases. The CDR3 is 14 residues long. Per the germline V gene, CDR1 is ENHRY and CDR2 is SYGVKD.

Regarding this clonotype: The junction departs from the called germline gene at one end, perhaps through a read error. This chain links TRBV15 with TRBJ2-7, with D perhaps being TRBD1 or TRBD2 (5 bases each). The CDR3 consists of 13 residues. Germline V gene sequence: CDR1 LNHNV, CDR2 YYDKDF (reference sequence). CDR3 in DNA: TGTGCCACTAGCACGGCTGGGGGACACGAGCAGTACTTC. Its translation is CATSTAGGHEQYF.

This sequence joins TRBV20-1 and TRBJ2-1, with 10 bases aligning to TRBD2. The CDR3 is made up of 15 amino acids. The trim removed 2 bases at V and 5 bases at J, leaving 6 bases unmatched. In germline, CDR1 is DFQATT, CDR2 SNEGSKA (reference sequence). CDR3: CSARRLAGAHNEQFF. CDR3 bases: TGCAGTGCTAGAAGGCTAGCGGGAGCCCACAATGAGCAGTTCTTC.

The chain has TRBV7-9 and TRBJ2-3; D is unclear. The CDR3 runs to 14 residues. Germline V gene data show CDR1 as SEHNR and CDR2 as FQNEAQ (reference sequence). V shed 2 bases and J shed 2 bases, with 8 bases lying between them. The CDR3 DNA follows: TGTGCCAGCAGCTTAAGCCAGCCCACAGATACGCAGTATTTT. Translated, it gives CASSLSQPTDTQYF. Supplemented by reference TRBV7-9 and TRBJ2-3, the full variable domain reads DTGVSQNPRHKITKRGQNVTFRCDPISEHNRLYWYRQTLGQGPEFLTYFQNEAQLEKSRLLSDRFSAERPKGSFSTLEIQRTEQGDSAMYLCASSLSQPTDTQYFGPGTRLTVL.

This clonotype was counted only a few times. CDR3 residues: CAIRTNSEAFF. Written as DNA, the CDR3 is TGTGCCATCAGGACAAATTCTGAAGCTTTCTTT. The chain employs TRBV10-3 and TRBJ1-1; D not certain. The germline CDR1 and CDR2 sequences are ENHRY and SYGVKD. Deletions cut 6 bases from V and 6 bases from J, with 8 bases between. The CDR3 is 11 amino acids.

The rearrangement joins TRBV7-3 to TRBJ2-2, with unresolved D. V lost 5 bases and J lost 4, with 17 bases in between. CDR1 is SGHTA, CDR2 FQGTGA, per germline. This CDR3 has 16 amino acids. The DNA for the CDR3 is TGTGCCAGCAGCCTAAATCTGGGTTTGAGCACCGGGGAGCTGTTTTTT. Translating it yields CASSLNLGLSTGELFF.

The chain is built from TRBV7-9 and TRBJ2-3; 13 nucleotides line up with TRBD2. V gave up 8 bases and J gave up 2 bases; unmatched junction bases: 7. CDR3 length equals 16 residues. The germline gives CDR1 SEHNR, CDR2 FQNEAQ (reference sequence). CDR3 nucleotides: TGTGCCAGCGCCATGGGACTAGCGGGAAACACAGATACGCAGTATTTT. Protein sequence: CASAMGLAGNTDTQYF.

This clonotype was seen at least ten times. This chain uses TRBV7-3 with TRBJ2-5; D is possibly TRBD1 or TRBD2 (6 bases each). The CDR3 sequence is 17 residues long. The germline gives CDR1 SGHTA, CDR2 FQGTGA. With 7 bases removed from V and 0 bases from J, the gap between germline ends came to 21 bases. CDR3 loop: CASIPGGERRHQETQYF. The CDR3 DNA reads TGTGCCAGCATCCCCGGGGGCGAGAGACGGCACCAAGAGACCCAGTACTTC.

The CDR3 nucleotides read TGTGCCAGCAGCTTAAACACAGGCTACAATGAGCAGTTCTTC. This gives the protein CASSLNTGYNEQFF. The chain joins TRBV7-2 to TRBJ2-1; D may be TRBD1 (5 bases). The length of the CDR3 is 14 residues. V was cut by 2 bases and J by 3 bases, with 8 bases left in between. Per germline, CDR1 SGHTA and CDR2 FQGNSA.

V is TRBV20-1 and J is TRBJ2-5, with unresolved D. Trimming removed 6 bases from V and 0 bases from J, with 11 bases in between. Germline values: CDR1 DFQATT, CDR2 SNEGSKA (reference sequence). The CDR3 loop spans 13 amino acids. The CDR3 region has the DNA TGCAGTGCCAGACACCTGAACCAAGAGACCCAGTACTTC. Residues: CSARHLNQETQYF.

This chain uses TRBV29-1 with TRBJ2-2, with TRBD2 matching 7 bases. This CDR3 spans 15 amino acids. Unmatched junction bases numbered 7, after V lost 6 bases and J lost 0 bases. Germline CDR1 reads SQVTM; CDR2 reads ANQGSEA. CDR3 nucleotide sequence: TGCAGCGTCTCTACCGGGACTACGAACACCGGGGAGCTGTTTTTT. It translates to CSVSTGTTNTGELFF.

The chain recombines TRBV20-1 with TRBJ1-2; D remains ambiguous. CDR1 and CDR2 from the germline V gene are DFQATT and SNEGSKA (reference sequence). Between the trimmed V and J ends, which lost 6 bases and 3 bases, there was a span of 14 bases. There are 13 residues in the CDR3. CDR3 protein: CSAQDGPDYGYTF. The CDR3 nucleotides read TGCAGTGCCCAGGACGGACCGGACTATGGCTACACCTTC.

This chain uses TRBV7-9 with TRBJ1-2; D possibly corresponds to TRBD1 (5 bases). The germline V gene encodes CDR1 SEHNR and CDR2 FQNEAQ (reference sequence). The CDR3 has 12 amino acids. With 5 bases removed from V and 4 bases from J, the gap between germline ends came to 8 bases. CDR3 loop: CASSIDSYGYTF. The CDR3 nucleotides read TGTGCCAGCAGCATCGACAGCTATGGCTACACCTTC.

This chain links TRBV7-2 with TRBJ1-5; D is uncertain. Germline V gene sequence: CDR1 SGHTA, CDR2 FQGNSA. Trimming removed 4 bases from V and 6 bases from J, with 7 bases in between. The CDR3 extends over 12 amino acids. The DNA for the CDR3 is TGTGCCAGCAGCTCCAATGGTCAGCCCCAGCATTTT. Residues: CASSSNGQPQHF. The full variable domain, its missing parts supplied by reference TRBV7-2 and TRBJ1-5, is GAGVSQSPSNKVTEKGKDVELRCDPISGHTALYWYRQSLGQGLEFLIYFQGNSAPDKSGLPSDRFSAERTGGSVSTLTIQRTQQEDSAVYLCASSSNGQPQHFGDGTRLSIL.

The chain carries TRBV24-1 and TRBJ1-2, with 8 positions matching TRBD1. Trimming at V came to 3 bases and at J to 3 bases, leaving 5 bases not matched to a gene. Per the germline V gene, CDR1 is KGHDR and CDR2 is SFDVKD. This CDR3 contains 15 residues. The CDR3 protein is CATSDPGQAYYGYTF. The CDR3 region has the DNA TGTGCCACCAGTGATCCGGGACAGGCCTACTATGGCTACACCTTC.

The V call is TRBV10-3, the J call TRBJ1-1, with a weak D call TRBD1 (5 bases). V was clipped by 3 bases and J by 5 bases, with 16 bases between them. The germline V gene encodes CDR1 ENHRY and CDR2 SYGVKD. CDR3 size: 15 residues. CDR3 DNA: TGTGCCATCAGTGACTCCGGTGGGGACGGGACTGAAGCTTTCTTT. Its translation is CAISDSGGDGTEAFF.

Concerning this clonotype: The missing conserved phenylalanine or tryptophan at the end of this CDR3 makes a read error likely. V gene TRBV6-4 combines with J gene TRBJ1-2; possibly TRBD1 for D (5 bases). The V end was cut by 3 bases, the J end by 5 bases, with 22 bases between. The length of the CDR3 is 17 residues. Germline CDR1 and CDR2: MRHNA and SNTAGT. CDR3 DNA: TGTGCCAGCAGTGAAGGGGAGGGTATCACGGGGTTTTATGGCTACACCTCC. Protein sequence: CASSEGEGITGFYGYTS.

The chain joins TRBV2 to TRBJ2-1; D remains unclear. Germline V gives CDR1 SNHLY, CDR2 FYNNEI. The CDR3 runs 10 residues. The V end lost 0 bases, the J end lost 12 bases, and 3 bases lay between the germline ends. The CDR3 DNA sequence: TGTGCCAGCAGTGAAGCATCGCAGTTCTTC. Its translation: CASSEASQFF.

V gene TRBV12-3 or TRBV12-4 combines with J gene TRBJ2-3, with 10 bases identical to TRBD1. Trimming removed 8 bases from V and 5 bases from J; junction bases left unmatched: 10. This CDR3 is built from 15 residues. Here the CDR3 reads CASSPDRGQGDTQYF. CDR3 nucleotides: TGTGCCAGCTCTCCCGACAGGGGGCAAGGAGATACGCAGTATTTT.

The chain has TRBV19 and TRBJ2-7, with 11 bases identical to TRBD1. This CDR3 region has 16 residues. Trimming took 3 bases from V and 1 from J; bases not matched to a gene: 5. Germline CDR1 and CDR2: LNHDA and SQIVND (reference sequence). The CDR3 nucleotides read TGTGCCAGTAGTATCGGACAGGGGGCGATTTCCTACGAGCAGTACTTC. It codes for CASSIGQGAISYEQYF.